The 9 T cell receptor beta chains presented below share a single source sample, sequenced in a study of a mutant IDH1 vaccine in newly diagnosed glioma. These receptors have no identified antigens. This table comes from immunoSEQ multiplex PCR, and its TCRdb copy is limited to in-frame clones, with some not included. The table records 45,000 to 55,000 clones, about 88% of them present only once. This sample's time point: week 47, end of study. In every dose of vaccine, 300 ug of mutant IDH1 20-mer peptide was given alongside topical imiquimod. The sequenced sample was PBMCs, obtained from a glioma patient whose treatment included an IDH1 peptide vaccine. These receptors originate from a woman younger than 45 with glioma. Some clones in this sample may be carry-over from other donors' samples.

The rearrangement links TRBV6-1 to TRBJ2-2, with a possible D match to TRBD2 (5 bases). Germline V gene lookup returns CDR1 MNHNS and CDR2 SASEGT. The germline V and J ends were trimmed by 2 bases and 3 bases, with 13 bases remaining between them. This CDR3 region has 16 residues. The CDR3 coding sequence is TGTGCCAGCAGTGAATTCGAATGGCGGGACACCGGGGAGCTGTTTTTT. Protein sequence: CASSEFEWRDTGELFF.

The J gene is TRBJ2-1, the V gene TRBV5-1; maybe TRBD2 (6 bases). The CDR3 consists of 15 residues. CDR1 is SGHRS and CDR2 is YFSETQ in the germline V gene. The germline V and J ends were trimmed by 0 bases and 7 bases, with 14 bases remaining between them. The CDR3 reads CASSLVLAQGNEQFF. The CDR3 DNA follows: TGCGCCAGCAGCTTGGTGCTAGCGCAAGGTAATGAGCAGTTCTTC.

This clone is a singleton in its sample. The germline gene is not matched at one end of the junction; a read error may be the cause. The V gene is TRBV4-1, the J gene TRBJ1-2; 7 positions agree with TRBD1. From germline, CDR1 is MGHRA and CDR2 YSYEKL. The CDR3 extends over 15 amino acids. The CDR3 bases are TGCGCCAGCAGACAAGCCGGGACAGAGGACTATGGCTACACCTTC. Translation: CASRQAGTEDYGYTF.

The chain has TRBV23-1 and TRBJ2-7; a possible D gene is TRBD2 (5 bases). TRBV23-1 belongs to the ORF category, with a function that is uncertain. CDR3 size: 16 residues. The V gene lost 1 base and the J gene lost 0 bases, with 13 bases spanning the gap. The CDR3 sequence: CASSQFPRGTSYEQYF. In DNA form, the CDR3 reads TGCGCCAGCAGTCAATTCCCCCGGGGTACCTCCTACGAGCAGTACTTC.

This clone has only one observation. This chain connects TRBV18 to TRBJ2-3; D unclear. V was clipped by 3 bases and J by 1 base, with 2 bases between them. Germline lookup yields CDR1 KGHSH and CDR2 LQKENI. The CDR3 totals 12 residues. The CDR3: CASSPGTDTQYF. The CDR3 coding sequence is TGTGCCAGCTCACCCGGCACAGATACGCAGTATTTT.

The V call is TRBV9, the J call TRBJ2-1; D remains ambiguous. CDR3 length equals 15 residues. Per germline, CDR1 SGDLS and CDR2 YYNGEE. The ends were cut back, 1 base at V and 6 bases at J, with 14 bases in the middle. This CDR3 reads CASSVSPTPFNEQFF. CDR3 coding DNA: TGTGCCAGCAGCGTATCCCCTACCCCGTTCAATGAGCAGTTCTTC.

The sample holds a few counts of this clone. J is TRBJ1-1 and V is TRBV18; TRBD1 matches 9 bases. Unmatched junction bases numbered 4, after V lost 0 bases and J lost 8 bases. CDR1 and CDR2 from the germline V gene are KGHSH and LQKENI. The CDR3 runs to 14 residues. The CDR3: CASSPPEDRGEAFF. CDR3 DNA: TGTGCCAGCTCACCACCGGAGGACAGGGGAGAAGCTTTCTTT.

The CDR3 bases are TGTGCCAGCAGTTTATCGCGTGCCATGCCGGGACGCCGCACAGATACGCAGTATTTT. This codes for CASSLSRAMPGRRTDTQYF. This chain links TRBV27 with TRBJ2-3; D is tentatively TRBD1 or TRBD2 (5 bases each). Germline loops: CDR1 MNHEY, CDR2 SMNVEV (reference sequence). V dropped 0 bases and J dropped 1 base, with 20 bases sitting between them. This CDR3 is built from 19 residues.

J is TRBJ1-2 and V is TRBV6-6; TRBD1 might be the D (5 bases). The ends were cut back, 2 bases at V and 4 bases at J, with 11 bases in the middle. The CDR3 length is 14 residues. Germline lookup yields CDR1 MNHNY and CDR2 SVGAGI (reference sequence). The CDR3 sequence: CASSYTEGPYGYTF. The DNA for the CDR3 is TGTGCCAGCAGTTACACCGAGGGGCCCTATGGCTACACCTTC.